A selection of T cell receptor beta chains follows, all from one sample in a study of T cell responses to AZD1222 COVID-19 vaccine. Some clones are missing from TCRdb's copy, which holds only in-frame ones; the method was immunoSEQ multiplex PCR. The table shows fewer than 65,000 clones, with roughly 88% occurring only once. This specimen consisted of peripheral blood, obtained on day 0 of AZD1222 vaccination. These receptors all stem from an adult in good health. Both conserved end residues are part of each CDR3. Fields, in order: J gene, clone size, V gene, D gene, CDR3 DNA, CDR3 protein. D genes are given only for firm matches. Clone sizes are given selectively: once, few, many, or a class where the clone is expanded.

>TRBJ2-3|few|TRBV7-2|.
TGTGCCAGCAGCTTAGAGGTCCTTGTGGATACGCAGTATTTT
CASSLEVLVDTQYF
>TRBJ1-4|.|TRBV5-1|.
TGCGCCAGCAGCTTAGTTGGGTCTAATGAAAAACTGTTTTTT
CASSLVGSNEKLFF
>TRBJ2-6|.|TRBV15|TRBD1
TGTGCCACCAGCAGAGTGTATGGGACAGCGAGAGGGGCCAACGTCCTGACTTTC
CATSRVYGTARGANVLTF
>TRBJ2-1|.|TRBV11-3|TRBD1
TGTGCCAGCAGCCCCAGGGGGCAAGGGGAGCAGTTCTTC
CASSPRGQGEQFF
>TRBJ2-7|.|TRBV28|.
TGTGCCAGCGGGGATCCAAGTACCTACGAGCAGTACTTC
CASGDPSTYEQYF
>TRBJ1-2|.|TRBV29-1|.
TGCAGCGTCTCCGGACAGTCCTATGGCTACACCTTC
CSVSGQSYGYTF
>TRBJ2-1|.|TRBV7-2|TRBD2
TGTGCCAGCAGCGCGAGGCTTAGCGGGAGGAGGGACAATGAGCAGTTCTTC
CASSARLSGRRDNEQFF
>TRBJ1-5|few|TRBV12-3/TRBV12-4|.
TGTGCCAGCAGCCTCGAAAGCAATCAGCCCCAGCATTTT
CASSLESNQPQHF
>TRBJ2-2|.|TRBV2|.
TGTGCCAGCAGTGAAATGGCTAGTTCCGGGGAGCTGTTTTTT
CASSEMASSGELFF
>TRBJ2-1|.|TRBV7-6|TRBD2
TGTGCCAGCAGCCCCACTAGCGGGAGTAGTGAGCAGTTCTTC
CASSPTSGSSEQFF
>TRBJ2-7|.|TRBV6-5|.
TGTGCCAGCAGTTACTCAGGGGGGAGCTTTGGCTACGAGCAGTACTTC
CASSYSGGSFGYEQYF
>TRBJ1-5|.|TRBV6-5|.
TGTGCCAGCACTAGGACAGCCGATCAGCCCCAGCATTTT
CASTRTADQPQHF
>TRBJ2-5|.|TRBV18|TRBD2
TGTGCCAGCTCACCACGTTCAATAGCGGGATTAGAGACCCAGTACTTC
CASSPRSIAGLETQYF
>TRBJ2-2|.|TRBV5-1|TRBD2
TGCGCCAGCAGCTTGGATCCTGCGGGAGTTACCGGGGAGCTGTTTTTT
CASSLDPAGVTGELFF
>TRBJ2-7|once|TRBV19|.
TGTGCCAGTAGTATAGATGGGGCAGGAAACTACGAGCAGTACTTC
CASSIDGAGNYEQYF
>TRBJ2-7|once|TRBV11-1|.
TGTGCCAGCAGCTTACAGGGGATGACCTACGAGCAGTACTTC
CASSLQGMTYEQYF
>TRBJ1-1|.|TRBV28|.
TGTGCCAGCAGTCAGACGACAGGCTTAACAGCTTTCTTT
CASSQTTGLTAFF
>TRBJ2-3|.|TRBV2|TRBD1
TGTGCCAGCAAAAGACAGGGTAGCACAGATACGCAGTATTTT
CASKRQGSTDTQYF
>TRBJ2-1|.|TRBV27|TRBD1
TGTGCCAGCAGTGAATGGGACAGGGTATACAATGAGCAGTTCTTC
CASSEWDRVYNEQFF
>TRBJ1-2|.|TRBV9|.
TGTGCCAGCACCCGCCCGACAGGCCTATATGGCTACACCTTC
CASTRPTGLYGYTF
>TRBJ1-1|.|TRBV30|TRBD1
TGTGCCTGGAGCTGGACAGGGTCGGACACTGAAGCTTTCTTT
CAWSWTGSDTEAFF
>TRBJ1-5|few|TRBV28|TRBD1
TGTGCCAGCAGTTCGGGACAGGGTGGGCAGCCCCAGCATTTT
CASSSGQGGQPQHF
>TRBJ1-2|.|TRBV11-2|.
TGTGCCAGCAGCTTAGAAGGACAGCCCTTCTATGGCTACACCTTC
CASSLEGQPFYGYTF
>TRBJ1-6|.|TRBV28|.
TGTGCCAGCTCCCAGGGGAATAATTCACCCCTCCACTTT
CASSQGNNSPLHF
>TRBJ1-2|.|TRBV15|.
TGTGCCACCAGCAGAGATCGTTATGGGGGCGCTGGCTACACCTTC
CATSRDRYGGAGYTF
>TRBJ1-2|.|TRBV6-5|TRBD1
TGTGCCAGCAGCTCAACAGGGGCGAGGGGCTACACCTTC
CASSSTGARGYTF
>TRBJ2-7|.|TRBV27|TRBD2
TGTGCCAGCAGTCCAGGGACTAGACGGATACCAAACGTGAGGAACTTC
CASSPGTRRIPNVRNF
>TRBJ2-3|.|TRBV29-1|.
TGCAGCGTTGAGCGAACCCTCGATACGCAGTATTTT
CSVERTLDTQYF
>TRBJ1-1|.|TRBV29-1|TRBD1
TGCAGCGTTGAAGTACAGGGGCGATTAACTGAAGCTTTCTTT
CSVEVQGRLTEAFF
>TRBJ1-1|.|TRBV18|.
TGTGCCAGCTCACAGAGCACACAGAACACTGAAGCTTTCTTT
CASSQSTQNTEAFF
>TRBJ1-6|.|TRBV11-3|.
TGTGCCAGCAGTTACATAAGCGAGTATAATTCACCCCTCCACTTT
CASSYISEYNSPLHF
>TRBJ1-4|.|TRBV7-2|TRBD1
TGTGCCAGCAGCTTTGGGACAGGGGCTCAAACAACTAATGAAAAACTGTTTTTT
CASSFGTGAQTTNEKLFF
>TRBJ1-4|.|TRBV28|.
TGTGCCAGCAACCTGGGGGGGAGTAATGAAAAACTGTTTTTT
CASNLGGSNEKLFF
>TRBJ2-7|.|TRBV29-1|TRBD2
TGCAGCGTTGAAGGGACTAGCGGGAGGTTCTACGAGCAGTACTTC
CSVEGTSGRFYEQYF